The 25 T cell receptor beta chains below come from one sample, sequenced in a study of tumor-infiltrating lymphocytes in primary liver carcinoma. Germline DNA was extracted too, while blood RNA derived from unsorted whole blood. From approximately 490 ng total RNA, TCR beta cDNA was generated with a primer in the constant region. Researchers made the TCR beta libraries by running three nested multiplex PCR rounds with slightly modified ARM-PCR. For approximately 10 cycles apiece, the opening two PCR rounds ran with TRBV1-TRBV30 forward primers and a C-beta reverse primer. In TCRdb, the multiplex PCR reads were re-called with MiXCR into one record per CDR3 protein. The sample lists approximately 210,000 distinct CDR3 sequences, less than 75% occurring once. Material for sequencing was peripheral blood. The receptors were sampled from a woman aged 55 to 70 with primary liver carcinoma and hepatitis B virus infection.

The genes are TRBV28 and TRBJ1-1, with D maybe TRBD1 (6 bases). There are 12 residues in the CDR3. Trimming left V 6 bases short and J 7 bases short, with 12 bases between. Germline V gene lookup returns CDR1 MDHEN and CDR2 SYDVKM. This chain's CDR3 is CASRDRTDEAFF. In DNA, the CDR3 is TGTGCCAGCAGGGACAGAACCGATGAAGCTTTCTTT.

There are a few counts of this clonotype. The chain couples TRBV5-1 to TRBJ2-1; TRBD2 agrees at 8 bases. The CDR3 extends over 15 amino acids. V dropped 0 bases and J dropped 4; count of bases not matched to a gene: 3. Germline V gene data show CDR1 as SGHRS and CDR2 as YFSETQ. The DNA of the CDR3 is TGCGCCAGCAGCTTGGCCACTAGCGGTTACAATGAGCAGTTCTTC. Its protein is CASSLATSGYNEQFF.

J is TRBJ2-3 and V is TRBV29-1, with 10 bases identical to TRBD2. The CDR3 consists of 14 residues. Germline CDR1 is SQVTM and CDR2 is ANQGSEA. J was trimmed by 4 bases and V by 6 bases; bases with no gene match: 7. In DNA, the CDR3 is TGCAGCGTAAACCTAGCGGGGGTTGCAGATACGCAGTATTTT. Amino acid sequence: CSVNLAGVADTQYF.

This clonotype was seen a single time. A much larger clone sits a single nucleotide away, making a read error possible. This chain uses TRBV6-2 or TRBV6-3 with TRBJ2-5, with 10 bases identical to TRBD2. The CDR3 consists of 15 residues. Germline CDR1 and CDR2: MNHEY and SVGEGT. The CDR3 reads CTSSYGTSDQETQYF. CDR3 nucleotide sequence: TGTACCAGCAGTTACGGGACTAGCGATCAAGAGACCCAGTACTTC.

As concerns this clonotype: A much larger clone lies one base from this, so it may be a read error. V usage is TRBV4-2 and J usage is TRBJ2-1, with unresolved D. CDR3 length: 13 residues. CDR1 LGHNA and CDR2 YNFKEQ come from the germline V gene. Deletions cut 1 base from V and 10 bases from J, with 11 bases between. This CDR3 reads CASSQGGSPEQFF. As DNA, the CDR3 is TGTGCCAGCAGCCAAGGTGGATCCCCCGAGCAGTTCTTC.

V and J are TRBV11-2 and TRBJ2-1; no reliable D call. The CDR3 has 14 residues. Germline values: CDR1 SGHAT, CDR2 FQNNGV. V lost 3 bases, J lost 9 bases, and 15 bases lay in between. The CDR3 DNA follows: TGTGCCAGCAGCTTGAGATCAGAAAACAGTGAGCAGTTCTTC. Translating it yields CASSLRSENSEQFF.

In its sample, this clonotype was seen a few times. The rearrangement uses TRBV28 and TRBJ2-2, with 9 bases aligning to TRBD1. The germline V gene has CDR1 MDHEN and CDR2 SYDVKM. This CDR3 contains 16 residues. The V and J ends lost 5 bases and 8 bases, in that order; junction bases with no gene match: 12. As DNA, the CDR3 is TGTGCCAGCAGTCCCCCCGGGACAGGGAGACTTGGGGAGCTGTTTTTT. This encodes CASSPPGTGRLGELFF. The whole variable domain, remainder taken from reference TRBV28 and TRBJ2-2, is DVKVTQSSRYLVKRTGEKVFLECVQDMDHENMFWYRQDPGLGLRLIYFSYDVKMKEKGDIPEGYSVSREKKERFSLILESASTNQTSMYLCASSPPGTGRLGELFFGEGSRLTVL.

About this clonotype itself: Sequence at one end of the junction differs from germline and may be a read error. The chain joins TRBV10-3 to TRBJ2-2; TRBD1 matches at 8 bases. CDR1 is ENHRY and CDR2 is SYGVKD in the germline V gene. The CDR3 runs 15 residues. Here the CDR3 DNA reads TGTGCCGTCAGTGAAAGACAGGGGATTACCCGGGAGCTGTTTTTT. It yields the protein CAVSERQGITRELFF.

About this clonotype itself: The junction departs from germline at one end; a sequencing error may be responsible. J is TRBJ1-4 and V is TRBV11-2; 7 bases align to TRBD1. Germline CDR1 SGHAT, CDR2 FQNNGV. The CDR3 totals 15 residues. In DNA form, the CDR3 reads TGTGCCAGCAGTTTAGAAGGGGGCGAAAGTGAAAAACTGTTTTTT. Translating gives CASSLEGGESEKLFF.

About this clonotype: Given the absence of the conserved phenylalanine or tryptophan at the CDR3 end, a read error is likely. This chain uses TRBV4-1 with TRBJ2-7; a weak D match, TRBD1 (5 bases). The CDR3 extends over 15 amino acids. The germline CDR1 and CDR2 sequences are MGHRA and YSYEKL. V lost 2 bases and J lost 3, with 14 bases in between. The CDR3, as DNA: TGCGCCAGCAGCCAAATGGGGCAATCGTACTACGAGCAGTACATC. Protein: CASSQMGQSYYEQYI.

This clonotype was detected ten times or more. The V call is TRBV12-3 or TRBV12-4, the J call TRBJ1-2; 12 bases match TRBD1. The CDR3 contains 17 residues. With V trimmed by 3 bases and J by 4 bases, 9 bases remained unmatched. CDR3 sequence (DNA): TGTGCCAGCAGTTTTGGGACAGGGGGCTTCGGAGGCTATGGCTACACCTTC. Translating it yields CASSFGTGGFGGYGYTF.

Concerning this clonotype: One junction end disagrees with the germline gene, perhaps due to a read error. The rearrangement uses TRBV11-3 and TRBJ2-1; D perhaps matches TRBD2 (5 bases). The length of the CDR3 is 15 residues. Per germline, CDR1 SGHNT and CDR2 YENEEA. CDR3 residues: CTSSLAAAARVEQFF. Here the CDR3 DNA reads TGTACCAGCAGCTTGGCAGCGGCTGCCCGGGTTGAGCAGTTCTTC.

The chain links TRBV7-8 to TRBJ2-3; tentative D call: TRBD1 (5 bases). With the DNA end fitting TRBJ1-5 better, the J assignment may be wrong. The CDR3 consists of 15 residues. Germline CDR1 is SGHVS and CDR2 is FQNEAQ. The CDR3, as DNA: TGTGCCAGCAGCTCAGTCCCAGAGCCGGGGGATACGCAGCATTTT. Its translation: CASSSVPEPGDTQHF.

For this clonotype: The junction differs from germline at one of its ends, possibly a read error. The rearrangement links TRBV29-1 to TRBJ2-1; perhaps TRBD2 as D (6 bases). The CDR3 contains 10 residues. Germline V gives CDR1 SQVTM, CDR2 ANQGSEA. The CDR3 protein is CRVGDFEQFF. The CDR3, as DNA: TGTAGGGTGGGGGACTTTGAGCAGTTCTTC.

As regards this clonotype: This sequence may be a read error, since a much larger clone differs from it by one base. The rearrangement uses TRBV6-1 and TRBJ1-4; D gene unclear. The CDR3 contains 14 residues. CDR1 and CDR2 from the germline V gene are MNHNS and SASEGT. V lost 6 bases and J lost 5, with 13 bases in between. Here the CDR3 reads CASSFTALNEKLFF. The CDR3 bases are TGTGCCAGCAGCTTCACCGCCTTGAATGAAAAACTGTTTTTT.

This clonotype was counted a few times. The chain employs TRBV10-3 and TRBJ2-7, with D hard to call. V was cut by 0 bases and J by 10 bases, with 7 bases left in between. The CDR3 spans 11 residues. Germline V gene sequence: CDR1 ENHRY, CDR2 SYGVKD. CDR3 bases: TGTGCCATCAGTGAGTCAAGGGCACAGTACTTC. Amino acid sequence: CAISESRAQYF.

On this clonotype itself: An end of the junction differs from the germline gene, which may be a read error. The V call is TRBV6-2 or TRBV6-3, the J call TRBJ1-5; D perhaps matches TRBD1 (6 bases). The CDR3 is made up of 17 amino acids. Germline CDR1 reads MNHEY; CDR2 reads SVGEGT. The DNA for the CDR3 is TGTGCCAGCAGTCACTCGTCGCGGGGGCGGGACAATCAGCCCCATCATTTT. Amino acid sequence: CASSHSSRGRDNQPHHF.

This clonotype occurred once. No conserved phenylalanine or tryptophan ends this CDR3, so it is likely a read error. The chain has TRBV11-3 and TRBJ2-5; D perhaps matches TRBD1 (5 bases). Trimming removed 1 base from V and 5 bases from J, with 8 bases in between. The CDR3 has 13 amino acids. Germline CDR1 is SGHNT and CDR2 is YENEEA. The CDR3 nucleotides are TGTGCCAGCAGCTTAGGACAGACCGAGACCCAGTACATC. The encoded protein is CASSLGQTETQYI.

Points on this clonotype: A junction boundary mismatches the germline segment, possibly from a read error. V and J are TRBV11-1 and TRBJ2-1, with D perhaps TRBD2 (5 bases). The germline V gene has CDR1 SGHAT and CDR2 FQDESV (reference sequence). The CDR3 contains 15 residues. The CDR3 region is CANSLMSSRGNEQFF. Here the CDR3 DNA reads TGTGCCAACAGCTTAATGTCTAGCCGGGGTAATGAGCAGTTCTTC.

The chain combines TRBV6-1 with TRBJ2-5, with 11 positions matching TRBD2. V shed 8 bases and J 2 bases; nucleotides not matched to a gene: 7. The CDR3 has 15 residues. CDR1 is MNHNS, CDR2 SASEGT, per germline. This chain's CDR3 is CASVGLAGTQETQYF. CDR3 bases: TGTGCCAGCGTTGGACTAGCGGGTACTCAAGAGACCCAGTACTTC.

The gene calls are TRBV5-1 and TRBJ2-1; D assignment may be TRBD1 or TRBD2 (5 bases each). There are 15 residues in the CDR3. V was clipped by 4 bases and J by 0 bases, with 11 bases between them. Germline CDR1 is SGHRS and CDR2 is YFSETQ. The CDR3: CASSPGASSYNEQFF. DNA for the CDR3: TGCGCCAGCAGCCCCGGGGCTTCCTCCTACAATGAGCAGTTCTTC.

CDR3 loop: CAWVCRLVDTQYF. In DNA form, the CDR3 reads TGTGCCTGGGTGTGCAGATTGGTGGATACGCAGTATTTT. The chain has TRBV11-2 and TRBJ2-3; D gene ambiguous. The ends were cut back, 11 bases at V and 6 bases at J, with 18 bases in the middle. This CDR3 has 13 amino acids. Germline V CDR1 and CDR2: SGHAT, FQNNGV.

This clonotype was counted many times. V and J are TRBV6-6 and TRBJ2-1; no firm D call. The CDR3 is made up of 12 amino acids. Per germline, CDR1 MNHNY and CDR2 SVGAGI (reference sequence). The V and J ends lost 6 bases and 4 bases respectively, with 7 bases between them. The CDR3 DNA reads TGTGCCAGCAGCTCGCCTTACAATGAGCAGTTCTTC. Amino acids: CASSSPYNEQFF.

With respect to this clonotype: A much larger clone is a single base away; this may be a read error. V gene TRBV7-8 combines with J gene TRBJ2-1; D possibly corresponds to TRBD2 (6 bases). Deletions cut 4 bases from V and 2 bases from J, with 15 bases between. This CDR3 is built from 16 residues. Germline values: CDR1 SGHVS, CDR2 FQNEAQ. The CDR3 region has the DNA TGTGCCAGCAGCTCCCGCCAACTAGCCACCTACAATGAGCAGTTCTTC. Protein product: CASSSRQLATYNEQFF.

The chain employs TRBV28 and TRBJ1-3; TRBD1 aligns across 8 bases. CDR3 size: 17 residues. Germline V CDR1 and CDR2: MDHEN, SYDVKM. J lost 0 bases, V lost 4 bases, and 8 bases had no gene match. CDR3: CASSSTGQGGSGNTIYF. In DNA, the CDR3 is TGTGCCAGCAGTTCCACCGGACAGGGAGGCTCTGGAAACACCATATATTTT.